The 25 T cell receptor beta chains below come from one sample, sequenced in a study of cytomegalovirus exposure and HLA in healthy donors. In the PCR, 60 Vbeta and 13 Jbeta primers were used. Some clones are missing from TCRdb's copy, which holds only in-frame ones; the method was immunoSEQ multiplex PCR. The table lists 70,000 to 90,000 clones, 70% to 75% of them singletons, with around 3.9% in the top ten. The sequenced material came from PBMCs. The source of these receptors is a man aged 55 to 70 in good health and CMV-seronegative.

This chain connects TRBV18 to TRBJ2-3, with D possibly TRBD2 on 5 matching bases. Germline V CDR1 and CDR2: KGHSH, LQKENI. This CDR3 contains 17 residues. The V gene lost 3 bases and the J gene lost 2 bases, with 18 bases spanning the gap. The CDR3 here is CASSPPSGLEATDTQYF. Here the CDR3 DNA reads TGTGCCAGCTCACCTCCCTCCGGACTGGAAGCCACAGATACGCAGTATTTT.

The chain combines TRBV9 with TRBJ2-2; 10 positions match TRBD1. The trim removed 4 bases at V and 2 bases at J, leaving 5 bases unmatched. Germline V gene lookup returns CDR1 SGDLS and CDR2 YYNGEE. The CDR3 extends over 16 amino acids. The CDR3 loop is CASSPGTGVNTGELFF. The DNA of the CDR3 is TGTGCCAGCAGCCCCGGGACAGGGGTCAACACCGGGGAGCTGTTTTTT. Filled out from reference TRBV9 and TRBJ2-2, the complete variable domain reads DSGVTQTPKHLITATGQRVTLRCSPRSGDLSVYWYQQSLDQGLQFLIQYYNGEERAKGNILERFSAQQFPDLHSELNLSSLELGDSALYFCASSPGTGVNTGELFFGEGSRLTVL.

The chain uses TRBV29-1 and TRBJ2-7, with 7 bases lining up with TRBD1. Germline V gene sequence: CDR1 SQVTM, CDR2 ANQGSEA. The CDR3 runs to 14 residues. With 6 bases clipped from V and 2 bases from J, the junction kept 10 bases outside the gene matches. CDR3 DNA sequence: TGCAGCGTCCGGGACAGTTCGGGCGCCTACGAGCAGTACTTC. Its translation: CSVRDSSGAYEQYF.

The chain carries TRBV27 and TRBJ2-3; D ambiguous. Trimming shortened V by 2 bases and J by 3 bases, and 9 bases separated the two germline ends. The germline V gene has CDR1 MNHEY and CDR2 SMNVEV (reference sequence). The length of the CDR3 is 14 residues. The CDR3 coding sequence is TGTGCCAGCAGTTTAAGTGAGGATACAGATACGCAGTATTTT. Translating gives CASSLSEDTDTQYF.

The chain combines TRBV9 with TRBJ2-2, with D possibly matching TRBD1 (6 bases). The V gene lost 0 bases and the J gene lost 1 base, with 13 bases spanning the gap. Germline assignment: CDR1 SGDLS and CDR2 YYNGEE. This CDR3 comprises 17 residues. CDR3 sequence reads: CASSVVGQGLNTGELFF. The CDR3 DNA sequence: TGTGCCAGCAGCGTAGTTGGGCAGGGGTTGAACACCGGGGAGCTGTTTTTT.

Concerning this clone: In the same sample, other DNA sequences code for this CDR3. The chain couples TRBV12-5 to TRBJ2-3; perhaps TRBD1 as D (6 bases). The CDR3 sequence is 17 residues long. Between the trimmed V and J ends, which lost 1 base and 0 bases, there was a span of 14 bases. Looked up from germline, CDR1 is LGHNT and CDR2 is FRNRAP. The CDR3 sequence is CASGLGSRDTSTDTQYF. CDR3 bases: TGTGCTAGTGGTTTGGGATCCCGGGACACCAGCACAGATACGCAGTATTTT.

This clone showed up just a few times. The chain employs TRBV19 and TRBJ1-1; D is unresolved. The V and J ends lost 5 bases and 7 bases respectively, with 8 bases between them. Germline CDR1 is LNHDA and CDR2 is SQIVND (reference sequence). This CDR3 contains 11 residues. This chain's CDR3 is CASSLTVEAFF. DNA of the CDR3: TGTGCCAGTAGTCTAACAGTTGAAGCTTTCTTT.

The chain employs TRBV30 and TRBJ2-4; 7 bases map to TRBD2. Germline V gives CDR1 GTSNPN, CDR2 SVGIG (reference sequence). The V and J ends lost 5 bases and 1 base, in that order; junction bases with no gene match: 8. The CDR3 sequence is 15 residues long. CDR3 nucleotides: TGTGCCTGGGGGGGGGTTGGGGGTGCCAAAAACATTCAGTACTTC. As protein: CAWGGVGGAKNIQYF.

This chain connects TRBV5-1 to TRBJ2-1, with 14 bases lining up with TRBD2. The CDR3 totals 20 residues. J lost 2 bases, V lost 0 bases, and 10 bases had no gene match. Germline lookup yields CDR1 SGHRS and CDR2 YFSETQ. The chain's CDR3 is CASSLEGTSGGDPTYNEQFF. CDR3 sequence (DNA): TGCGCCAGCAGCTTGGAAGGGACTAGCGGGGGAGACCCCACCTACAATGAGCAGTTCTTC. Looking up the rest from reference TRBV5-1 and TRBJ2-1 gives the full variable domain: KAGVTQTPRYLIKTRGQQVTLSCSPISGHRSVSWYQQTPGQGLQFLFEYFSETQRNKGNFPGRFSGRQFSNSRSEMNVSTLELGDSALYLCASSLEGTSGGDPTYNEQFFGPGTRLTVL.

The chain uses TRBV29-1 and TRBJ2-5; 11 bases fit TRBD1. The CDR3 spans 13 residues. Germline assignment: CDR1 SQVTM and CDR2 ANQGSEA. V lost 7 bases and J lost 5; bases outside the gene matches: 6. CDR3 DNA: TGCAGCGCGGACAGGGGGCGGGGGGAGACCCAGTACTTC. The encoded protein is CSADRGRGETQYF.

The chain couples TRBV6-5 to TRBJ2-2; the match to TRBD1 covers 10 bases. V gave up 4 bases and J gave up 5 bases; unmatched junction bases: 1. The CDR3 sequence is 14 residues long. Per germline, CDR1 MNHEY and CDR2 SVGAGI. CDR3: CASSWTGGTGELFF. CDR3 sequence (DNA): TGTGCCAGCAGTTGGACAGGGGGGACCGGGGAGCTGTTTTTT.

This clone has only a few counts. The CDR3 sequence is CASSRTVDTQYF. CDR3 nucleotide sequence: TGTGCCAGCAGCCGGACAGTAGATACGCAGTATTTT. The V and J genes are TRBV27 and TRBJ2-3; possibly TRBD1 for D (6 bases). The CDR3 spans 12 residues. Trimming removed 6 bases at V and 5 bases at J, with 9 bases between. Germline V gives CDR1 MNHEY, CDR2 SMNVEV (reference sequence).

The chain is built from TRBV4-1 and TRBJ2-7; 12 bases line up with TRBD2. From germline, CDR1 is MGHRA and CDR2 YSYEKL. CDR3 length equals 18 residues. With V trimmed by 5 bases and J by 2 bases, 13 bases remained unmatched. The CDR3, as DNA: TGCGCCAGCAGCTCTCGACTAGCGGGGGCTACAGGACCCTACGAGCAGTACTTC. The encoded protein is CASSSRLAGATGPYEQYF.

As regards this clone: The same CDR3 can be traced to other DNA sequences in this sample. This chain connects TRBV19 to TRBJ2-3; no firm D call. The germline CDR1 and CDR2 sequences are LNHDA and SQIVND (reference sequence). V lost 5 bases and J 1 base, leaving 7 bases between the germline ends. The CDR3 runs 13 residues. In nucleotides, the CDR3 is TGTGCCAGTAGTCTGCAGGGCACAGATACGCAGTATTTT. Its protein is CASSLQGTDTQYF.

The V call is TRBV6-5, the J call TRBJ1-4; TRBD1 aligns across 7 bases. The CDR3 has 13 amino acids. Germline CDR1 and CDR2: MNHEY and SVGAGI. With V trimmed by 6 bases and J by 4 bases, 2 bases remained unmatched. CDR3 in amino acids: CASSRDSNEKLFF. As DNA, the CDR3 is TGTGCCAGCAGCAGGGACAGTAATGAAAAACTGTTTTTT.

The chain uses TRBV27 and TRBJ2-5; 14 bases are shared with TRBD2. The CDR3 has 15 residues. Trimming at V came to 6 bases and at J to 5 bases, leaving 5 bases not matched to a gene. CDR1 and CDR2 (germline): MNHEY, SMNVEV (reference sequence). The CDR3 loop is CASSRGLAGVETQYF. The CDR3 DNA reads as TGTGCCAGCAGCAGGGGACTAGCGGGGGTGGAGACCCAGTACTTC.

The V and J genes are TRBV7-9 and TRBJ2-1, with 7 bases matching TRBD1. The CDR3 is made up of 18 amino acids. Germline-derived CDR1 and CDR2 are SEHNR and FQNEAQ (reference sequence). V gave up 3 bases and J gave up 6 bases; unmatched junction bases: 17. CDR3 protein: CASSFKSSGSGGINEQFF. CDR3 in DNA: TGTGCCAGCAGCTTCAAGAGTTCGGGGTCAGGGGGAATCAATGAGCAGTTCTTC.

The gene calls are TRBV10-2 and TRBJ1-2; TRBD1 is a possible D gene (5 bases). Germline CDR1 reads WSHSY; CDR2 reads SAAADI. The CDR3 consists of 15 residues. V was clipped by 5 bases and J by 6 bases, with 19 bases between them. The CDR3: CASSSLGTKGDGYTF. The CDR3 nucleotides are TGCGCCAGCAGTTCTTTGGGGACTAAGGGTGATGGCTACACCTTC.

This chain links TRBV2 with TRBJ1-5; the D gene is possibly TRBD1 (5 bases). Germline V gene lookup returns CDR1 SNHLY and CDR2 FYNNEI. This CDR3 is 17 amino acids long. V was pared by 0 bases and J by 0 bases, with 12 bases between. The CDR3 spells CASSEALRQYSNQPQHF. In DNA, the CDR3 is TGTGCCAGCAGTGAAGCGCTTCGACAGTATAGCAATCAGCCCCAGCATTTT.

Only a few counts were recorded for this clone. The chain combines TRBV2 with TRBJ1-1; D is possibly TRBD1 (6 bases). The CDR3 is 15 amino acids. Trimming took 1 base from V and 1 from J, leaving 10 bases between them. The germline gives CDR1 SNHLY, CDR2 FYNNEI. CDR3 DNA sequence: TGTGCCAGCAGTGAAGACAGGGCCGAGAACACTGAAGCTTTCTTT. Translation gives CASSEDRAENTEAFF.

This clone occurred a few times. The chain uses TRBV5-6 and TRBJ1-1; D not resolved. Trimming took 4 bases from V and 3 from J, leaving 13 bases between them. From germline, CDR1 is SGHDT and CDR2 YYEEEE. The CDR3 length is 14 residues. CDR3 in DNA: TGTGCCAGCAGCCCCACCGGGAGGGACACTGAAGCTTTCTTT. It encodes CASSPTGRDTEAFF.

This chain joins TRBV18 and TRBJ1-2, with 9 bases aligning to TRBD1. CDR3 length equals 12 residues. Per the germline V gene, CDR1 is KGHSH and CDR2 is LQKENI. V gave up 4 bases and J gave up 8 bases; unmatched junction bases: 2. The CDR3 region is CASSRTGDGYTF. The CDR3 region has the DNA TGTGCCAGCTCACGGACAGGGGACGGCTACACCTTC. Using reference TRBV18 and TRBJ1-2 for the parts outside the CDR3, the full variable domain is NAGVMQNPRHLVRRRGQEARLRCSPMKGHSHVYWYRQLPEEGLKFMVYLQKENIIDESGMPKERFSAEFPKEGPSILRIQQVVRGDSAAYFCASSRTGDGYTFGSGTRLTVV.

CDR3 residues: CASSGPPYSGANVLTF. The CDR3 bases are TGTGCCAGTAGTGGTCCACCCTACTCTGGGGCCAACGTCCTGACTTTC. The chain combines TRBV19 with TRBJ2-6; D is uncertain. Between the trimmed V and J ends, which lost 5 bases and 0 bases, there was a span of 11 bases. The CDR3 spans 16 residues. The V gene's germline CDR1 is LNHDA and CDR2 SQIVND (reference sequence).

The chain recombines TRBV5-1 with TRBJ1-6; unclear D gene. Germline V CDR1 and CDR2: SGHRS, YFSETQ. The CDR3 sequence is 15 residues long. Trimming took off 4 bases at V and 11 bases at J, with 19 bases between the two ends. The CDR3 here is CASSSTTDGRAPLHF. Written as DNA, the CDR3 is TGCGCCAGCAGCAGTACAACCGACGGGAGGGCACCCCTCCACTTT. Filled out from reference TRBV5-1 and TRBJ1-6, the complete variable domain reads KAGVTQTPRYLIKTRGQQVTLSCSPISGHRSVSWYQQTPGQGLQFLFEYFSETQRNKGNFPGRFSGRQFSNSRSEMNVSTLELGDSALYLCASSSTTDGRAPLHFGNGTRLTVT.

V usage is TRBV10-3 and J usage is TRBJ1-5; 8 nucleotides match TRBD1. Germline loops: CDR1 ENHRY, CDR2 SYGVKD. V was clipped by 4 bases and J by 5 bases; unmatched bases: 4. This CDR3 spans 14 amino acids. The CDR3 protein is CAISGTGTDQPQHF. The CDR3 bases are TGTGCCATCAGTGGGACAGGGACTGATCAGCCCCAGCATTTT.